Shown below are 22 T cell receptor beta chains from a single sample sequenced in a study of CD8+CD57+ T cells in acquired aplastic anemia. It was patients with CD8+CD57+ cell expansion by flow cytometry who were chosen for sequencing. TCR beta VDJ and CDR3 profiles were obtained from a genomic DNA template. TCRdb fed the reads into MiXCR, producing one record per CDR3 protein. The profile shows around 200,000 distinct CDR3 sequences, 40% to 60% of them singletons. Sequenced sample: sorted CD4+, CD8+, or CD8+CD57+ T cells (not recorded which) from PBMCs. The receptors shown here come from a human donor with aplastic anemia.

This clonotype was seen a handful of times. Sequence at one end of the junction differs from germline and may be a read error. The V call is TRBV10-2, the J call TRBJ1-1, with D possibly being TRBD1 (6 bases). CDR3 length: 15 amino acids. Germline CDR1 and CDR2: WSHSY and SAAADI. CDR3 DNA: TGTGCCAGCAGTGATACAGGGCAGGCCGACACTGAAGCTTTCTTT. Residues: CASSDTGQADTEAFF.

V is TRBV20-1 and J is TRBJ1-5; D remains ambiguous. Trimming removed 0 bases at V and 5 bases at J, with 14 bases between. This CDR3 region has 15 residues. CDR1 DFQATT and CDR2 SNEGSKA come from the germline V gene (reference sequence). Here the CDR3 DNA reads TGCAGTGCTAGAGAGTCCCCGGGCCTCTATCAGCCCCAGCATTTT. As protein: CSARESPGLYQPQHF.

As to this clonotype: A much larger clone is a single base away; this may be a read error. Since the CDR3 does not end with the conserved phenylalanine or tryptophan, this likely comes from a read error. The chain carries TRBV11-2 and TRBJ2-5; 7 bases agree with TRBD2. V lost 5 bases and J lost 0; bases outside the gene matches: 6. CDR1 and CDR2 from the germline V gene are SGHAT and FQNNGV. The CDR3 has 15 amino acids. CDR3 coding DNA: TGTGCCAGCAGCCCGCTGGGGGGGAACCAAGAGACCCAGTACCTC. Amino acid sequence: CASSPLGGNQETQYL.

This clonotype has at least ten counts. The V call is TRBV13, the J call TRBJ2-1, with D unclear. Looked up from germline, CDR1 is PRHDT and CDR2 is FYEKMQ (reference sequence). Trimming removed 4 bases at V and 4 bases at J, with 17 bases between. This CDR3 region has 16 residues. The CDR3 region has the DNA TGTGCCAGCAGCTCGTCGGGTGACGGGCTATACAATGAGCAGTTCTTC. Translation: CASSSSGDGLYNEQFF.

This rearrangement joins TRBV29-1 to TRBJ1-2, with 8 bases aligning to TRBD1. Looked up from germline, CDR1 is SQVTM and CDR2 is ANQGSEA. This CDR3 region has 13 residues. Trimming at V came to 3 bases and at J to 1 base, leaving 1 base not matched to a gene. The CDR3 DNA sequence: TGCAGCGTTGAGGGACAGGATAACTATGGCTACACCTTC. Protein sequence: CSVEGQDNYGYTF.

The sample holds many counts of this clonotype. The chain is built from TRBV2 and TRBJ1-6; D perhaps matches TRBD1 (5 bases). The CDR3 sequence is 14 residues long. Germline-derived CDR1 and CDR2 are SNHLY and FYNNEI. V was clipped by 4 bases and J by 7 bases, with 11 bases between them. The CDR3 protein is CASSGFGDNSPLHF. The CDR3, as DNA: TGTGCCAGCAGTGGGTTCGGGGACAATTCACCCCTCCACTTT.

This clonotype showed up just a few times. The V call is TRBV24-1, the J call TRBJ2-3; 8 nucleotides line up with TRBD1. The germline CDR1 and CDR2 sequences are KGHDR and SFDVKD. This CDR3 is 13 amino acids long. V was clipped by 10 bases and J by 2 bases; unmatched bases: 4. This CDR3 is CATGQANTDTQYF. The CDR3 nucleotides read TGTGCCACGGGACAGGCTAACACAGATACGCAGTATTTT.

This clonotype appeared a single time. The rearrangement links TRBV20-1 to TRBJ1-2; TRBD1 agrees at 9 bases. Germline V gene sequence: CDR1 DFQATT, CDR2 SNEGSKA (reference sequence). Trimming cost V 4 bases and J 3 bases; bases outside gene matches: 9. The CDR3 consists of 15 residues. This CDR3 is CSAMRIGQGYYGYTF. The CDR3 DNA reads TGCAGTGCTATGAGGATCGGACAGGGGTACTATGGCTACACCTTC.

On this clonotype: A single base separates this from a much larger clone, so it may be a read error. V gene TRBV5-1 combines with J gene TRBJ2-2, with D possibly being TRBD2 (6 bases). The CDR3 is 15 residues long. CDR1 is SGHRS and CDR2 is YFSETQ in the germline V gene. CDR3 sequence (DNA): TGCGCCGGCAGCTTGTCGGCGGGGTACACCGGGGAGCTGTTTTTT. Its translation is CAGSLSAGYTGELFF.

This clonotype was recorded at least ten times. This chain connects TRBV5-1 to TRBJ2-3; D is possibly TRBD1 (8 bases). Germline V gives CDR1 SGHRS, CDR2 YFSETQ. The CDR3 contains 15 residues. The V gene lost 4 bases and the J gene lost 6 bases, with 18 bases spanning the gap. CDR3 sequence reads: CASSPWGGTGDTQYF. DNA of the CDR3: TGCGCCAGCAGCCCGTGGGGGGGGACAGGTGATACGCAGTATTTT.

Worth noting for this clonotype: Possible read error: a much larger clone is one base away. V is TRBV5-4 and J is TRBJ2-2, with unresolved D. CDR1 and CDR2 (germline): SGHNT, YYREEE (reference sequence). The CDR3 length is 15 residues. The DNA of the CDR3 is TGTGCCGGCAGCTTGGAGCTGCAGTCGTTCGGGGAGCTGTTTTTT. Protein: CAGSLELQSFGELFF.

V is TRBV15 and J is TRBJ2-7; D may be TRBD1 or TRBD2 (6 bases each). CDR1 is LNHNV, CDR2 YYDKDF, per germline (reference sequence). V lost 5 bases and J 3 bases, leaving 20 bases between the germline ends. The CDR3 is 16 amino acids. This chain's CDR3 is CATSPQIADRSYEQYF. The CDR3, as DNA: TGTGCCACCAGCCCCCAAATAGCGGACAGAAGCTACGAGCAGTACTTC.

The rearrangement links TRBV7-6 to TRBJ1-6; 8 nucleotides agree with TRBD1. V lost 5 bases to trimming and J lost 9 bases; unmatched junction nucleotides: 18. Germline-derived CDR1 and CDR2 are SGHVS and FNYEAQ. The CDR3 runs to 18 residues. As DNA, the CDR3 is TGTGCCAGCAGCCAAGTCGGGACAGGCTTTAAGGATGGTTCACCCCTCCACTTT. Translated: CASSQVGTGFKDGSPLHF.

This clonotype has just one count. Here the CDR3 omits its conserved ending phenylalanine or tryptophan, so a read error is the likely source. The V call is TRBV2, the J call TRBJ1-2; possibly TRBD1 for D (6 bases). CDR3 length equals 14 residues. The germline V gene encodes CDR1 SNHLY and CDR2 FYNNEI. The V and J ends lost 3 bases and 7 bases respectively, with 15 bases between them. The CDR3 spells CASSDPPGAGGYTV. The CDR3, as DNA: TGTGCCAGCAGTGATCCCCCAGGGGCTGGTGGCTACACCGTC.

The V gene is TRBV20-1, the J gene TRBJ1-5, with 9 positions matching TRBD1. J gave up 6 bases and V 3 bases, and 12 bases lay outside the gene matches. CDR1 is DFQATT and CDR2 is SNEGSKA in the germline V gene (reference sequence). The length of the CDR3 is 16 residues. CDR3 bases: TGCAGTGCTAGGGACAAGAGGACAGGGGAGAGTCAGCCCCAGCATTTT. Its translation is CSARDKRTGESQPQHF.

This clonotype was observed a handful of times. The chain links TRBV29-1 to TRBJ1-2, with TRBD1 as a possible D gene (6 bases). The CDR3 is made up of 12 amino acids. V dropped 6 bases and J dropped 4 bases, with 12 bases sitting between them. Germline CDR1 reads SQVTM; CDR2 reads ANQGSEA. The CDR3 DNA reads TGCAGCGTCGAGCACAGGGCCTATGGCTACACCTTC. Protein sequence: CSVEHRAYGYTF.

The gene calls are TRBV7-3 and TRBJ2-7; no definite D call. V shed 5 bases and J shed 4 bases, with 6 bases lying between them. The germline V gene encodes CDR1 SGHTA and CDR2 FQGTGA. The CDR3 contains 11 residues. CDR3: CASSRQYEQYF. In DNA form, the CDR3 reads TGTGCCAGCAGCCGTCAGTACGAGCAGTACTTC.

The chain couples TRBV7-9 to TRBJ2-7; unclear D gene. Trimming took 6 bases from V and 0 from J, leaving 6 bases between them. CDR3 length: 12 amino acids. Looked up from germline, CDR1 is SEHNR and CDR2 is FQNEAQ (reference sequence). DNA of the CDR3: TGTGCCAGCAGTGGGTACTCCTACGAGCAGTACTTC. Its translation: CASSGYSYEQYF.

This clonotype was found many times. V and J are TRBV12-3 or TRBV12-4 and TRBJ1-4, with D unclear. The CDR3 runs to 15 residues. V was pared by 6 bases and J by 0 bases, with 11 bases between. CDR3 sequence (DNA): TGTGCCAGCAGAACCTTCACGACAACTAATGAAAAACTGTTTTTT. Protein: CASRTFTTTNEKLFF.

The sample holds many counts of this clonotype. The genes are TRBV19 and TRBJ2-3; 7 positions agree with TRBD1. Germline V gives CDR1 LNHDA, CDR2 SQIVND (reference sequence). The CDR3 is 14 residues long. Losses at the gene ends were 5 bases for V and 4 bases for J; bases not matched to a gene: 6. The DNA for the CDR3 is TGTGCCAGTAGTCAGAACAGGGGCGCAGATACGCAGTATTTT. Translating it yields CASSQNRGADTQYF. Drawing the rest from reference TRBV19 and TRBJ2-3, the complete variable domain is DGGITQSPKYLFRKEGQNVTLSCEQNLNHDAMYWYRQDPGQGLRLIYYSQIVNDFQKGDIAEGYSVSREKKESFPLTVTSAQKNPTAFYLCASSQNRGADTQYFGPGTRLTVL.

This sequence joins TRBV19 and TRBJ2-3, with 10 bases that match TRBD1. The V gene end was trimmed by 6 bases and the J gene end by 8 bases; junction bases not matched to a gene: 8. Per the germline V gene, CDR1 is LNHDA and CDR2 is SQIVND (reference sequence). The CDR3 has 14 residues. CDR3 coding DNA: TGTGCCAGTAGGGGACAGGGGCGCGGAGGTACGCAGTATTTT. Its protein is CASRGQGRGGTQYF.

The chain couples TRBV5-1 to TRBJ1-1, with D possibly TRBD1 on 5 matching bases. Trimming stripped 2 bases from V and 0 bases from J, with 14 bases between. Germline assignment: CDR1 SGHRS and CDR2 YFSETQ. The CDR3 sequence is 16 residues long. This CDR3 is CASSLTKQAMNTEAFF. CDR3 DNA: TGCGCCAGCAGCTTAACTAAACAGGCTATGAACACTGAAGCTTTCTTT.